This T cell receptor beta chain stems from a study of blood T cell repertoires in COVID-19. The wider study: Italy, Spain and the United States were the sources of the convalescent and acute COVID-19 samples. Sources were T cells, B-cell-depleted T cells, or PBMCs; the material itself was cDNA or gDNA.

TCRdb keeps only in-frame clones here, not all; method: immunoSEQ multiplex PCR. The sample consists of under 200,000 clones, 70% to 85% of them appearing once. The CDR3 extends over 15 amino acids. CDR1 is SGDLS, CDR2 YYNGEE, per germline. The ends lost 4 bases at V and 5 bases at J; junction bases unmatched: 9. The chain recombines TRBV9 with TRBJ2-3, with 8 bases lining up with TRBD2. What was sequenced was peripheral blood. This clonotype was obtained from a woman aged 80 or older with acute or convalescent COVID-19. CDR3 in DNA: TGTGCCAGCAGCCGAGGGACGGGGGGGAGAGATACGCAGTATTTT. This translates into CASSRGTGGRDTQYF.